Listed below are T cell receptor beta chains from one sample, sequenced in a study of response to subunit inactivated influenza vaccine. MiXCR, applied by TCRdb to the RT-PCR reads, yields one record per CDR3 protein. This sample has 300,000 to 350,000 distinct CDR3 sequences, with over 20% found just once. The specimen comprised PBMCs from blood, sampled about 20 months after vaccination. The source of these receptors is a man aged 50 to 69 who received an inactivated influenza vaccine. Both conserved end residues are part of each CDR3. A D gene is named only where the DNA matches it firmly. Clone size is not always given. Where it is, it says once, few, many or a class for expanded clones.

cdr3_length: 14
d_call: TRBD1
v_call: TRBV10-3
j_call: TRBJ1-4
clone_size: few
cdr3_aa: CAISSLQGQEKLFF
cdr3_nt: TGTGCCATCAGCTCCTTACAGGGACAGGAAAAACTGTTTTTT

cdr3_length: 14
d_call: NA
v_call: TRBV4-3
j_call: TRBJ1-3
clone_size: many
cdr3_aa: CASSRGALVDTIYF
cdr3_nt: TGCGCCAGCAGCAGAGGGGCCCTTGTTGACACCATATATTTT

cdr3_length: 14
d_call: NA
v_call: TRBV5-1
j_call: TRBJ2-5
clone_size: NA
cdr3_aa: CASSHAGVQETQYF
cdr3_nt: TGCGCCAGCAGCCACGCAGGGGTACAAGAGACCCAGTACTTC

cdr3_length: 14
d_call: NA
v_call: TRBV6-5
j_call: TRBJ1-2
clone_size: NA
cdr3_aa: CASSYSKGQIGYTF
cdr3_nt: TGTGCCAGCAGTTACTCGAAGGGTCAAATCGGCTACACCTTC

cdr3_length: 15
d_call: NA
v_call: TRBV24-1
j_call: TRBJ1-2
clone_size: few
cdr3_aa: CATSDPQGLNHGYTF
cdr3_nt: TGTGCCACCAGTGATCCCCAGGGGCTAAACCATGGCTACACCTTC

cdr3_length: 15
d_call: TRBD2
v_call: TRBV28
j_call: TRBJ2-7
clone_size: NA
cdr3_aa: CASRPTSGSFYEQYF
cdr3_nt: TGTGCCAGCAGACCCACTAGCGGGAGTTTCTACGAGCAGTACTTC

cdr3_length: 13
d_call: NA
v_call: TRBV20-1
j_call: TRBJ2-2
clone_size: NA
cdr3_aa: CSAGPRDTGELFF
cdr3_nt: TGCAGTGCTGGACCCAGGGACACCGGGGAGCTGTTTTTT

cdr3_length: 18
d_call: TRBD1
v_call: TRBV6-5
j_call: TRBJ1-5
clone_size: few
cdr3_aa: CASSLLPPGQTPNQPQHF
cdr3_nt: TGTGCCAGCAGTTTACTCCCGCCGGGACAGACGCCGAATCAGCCCCAGCATTTT

cdr3_length: 16
d_call: TRBD1
v_call: TRBV5-6
j_call: TRBJ1-1
clone_size: many
cdr3_aa: CASSLAQQGVGTEAFF
cdr3_nt: TGTGCCAGCAGCTTGGCCCAACAGGGGGTCGGCACTGAAGCTTTCTTT

cdr3_length: 17
d_call: TRBD2
v_call: TRBV7-6
j_call: TRBJ2-1
clone_size: NA
cdr3_aa: CASSRGLAGISYNEQFF
cdr3_nt: TGTGCCAGCAGCAGAGGACTAGCGGGGATCTCCTACAATGAGCAGTTCTTC

cdr3_length: 15
d_call: NA
v_call: TRBV7-8
j_call: TRBJ2-3
clone_size: NA
cdr3_aa: CASSWRALGTDTQYF
cdr3_nt: TGTGCCAGCAGCTGGAGGGCCCTCGGGACAGATACGCAGTATTTT

cdr3_length: 14
d_call: NA
v_call: TRBV9
j_call: TRBJ1-2
clone_size: few
cdr3_aa: CASSYSGGDYGYTF
cdr3_nt: TGTGCCAGCAGTTATTCCGGAGGGGACTATGGCTACACCTTC

cdr3_length: 15
d_call: NA
v_call: TRBV3-1
j_call: TRBJ1-3
clone_size: few
cdr3_aa: CASSQDSTEGNTIYF
cdr3_nt: TGTGCCAGCAGCCAAGATAGCACAGAGGGAAACACCATATATTTT

cdr3_length: 18
d_call: NA
v_call: TRBV18
j_call: TRBJ2-2
clone_size: NA
cdr3_aa: CASSRSTVSASGTGELFF
cdr3_nt: TGTGCCAGCTCACGCAGTACCGTTAGCGCCTCGGGCACCGGGGAGCTGTTTTTT

cdr3_length: 16
d_call: TRBD2
v_call: TRBV7-2
j_call: TRBJ2-1
clone_size: many
cdr3_aa: CASSLWTSGTYNEQFF
cdr3_nt: TGTGCCAGCAGCCTATGGACTAGCGGGACCTACAATGAGCAGTTCTTC

cdr3_length: 13
d_call: NA
v_call: TRBV29-1
j_call: TRBJ1-1
clone_size: few
cdr3_aa: CSIGQGINTEAFF
cdr3_nt: TGCAGCATAGGGCAGGGAATTAACACTGAAGCTTTCTTT

cdr3_length: 15
d_call: TRBD2
v_call: TRBV5-1
j_call: TRBJ2-1
clone_size: NA
cdr3_aa: CASSLAPSGNNEQFF
cdr3_nt: TGCGCCAGCAGCTTGGCCCCTAGCGGGAACAATGAGCAGTTCTTC

cdr3_length: 16
d_call: TRBD1
v_call: TRBV27
j_call: TRBJ2-1
clone_size: once
cdr3_aa: CASKPDGGQSNNEQFF
cdr3_nt: TGTGCCAGCAAACCCGATGGGGGACAGAGTAACAATGAGCAGTTCTTC

cdr3_length: 13
d_call: NA
v_call: TRBV6-2/TRBV6-3
j_call: TRBJ2-5
clone_size: NA
cdr3_aa: CASSRDIQETQYF
cdr3_nt: TGTGCCAGCAGCAGGGACATCCAAGAGACCCAGTACTTC

cdr3_length: 15
d_call: NA
v_call: TRBV3-1
j_call: TRBJ2-1
clone_size: few
cdr3_aa: CASSQDGQDYNEQFF
cdr3_nt: TGTGCCAGCAGCCAAGATGGGCAAGACTACAATGAGCAGTTCTTC

cdr3_length: 11
d_call: NA
v_call: TRBV12-3/TRBV12-4
j_call: TRBJ1-1
clone_size: many
cdr3_aa: CASSFRTEAFF
cdr3_nt: TGTGCCAGCAGTTTTCGCACTGAAGCTTTCTTT

cdr3_length: 15
d_call: NA
v_call: TRBV12-3/TRBV12-4
j_call: TRBJ1-5
clone_size: few
cdr3_aa: CASSFYGYSNQPQHF
cdr3_nt: TGTGCCAGCAGTTTTTATGGCTATAGCAATCAGCCCCAGCATTTT

cdr3_length: 16
d_call: TRBD1
v_call: TRBV24-1
j_call: TRBJ2-1
clone_size: many
cdr3_aa: CATSDFGTGSYNEQFF
cdr3_nt: TGTGCCACCAGTGATTTTGGGACAGGGTCCTACAATGAGCAGTTCTTC

cdr3_length: 15
d_call: TRBD1
v_call: TRBV7-2
j_call: TRBJ2-7
clone_size: medium-sized
cdr3_aa: CASSFGSGQAKEQYF
cdr3_nt: TGTGCCAGCAGCTTTGGTTCGGGACAGGCGAAAGAGCAGTACTTC

cdr3_length: 17
d_call: NA
v_call: TRBV4-1
j_call: TRBJ2-4
clone_size: NA
cdr3_aa: CASSQGPGRGTKNIQYF
cdr3_nt: TGCGCCAGCAGCCAAGGTCCTGGCAGGGGAACCAAAAACATTCAGTACTTC

cdr3_length: 16
d_call: TRBD2
v_call: TRBV24-1
j_call: TRBJ2-3
clone_size: NA
cdr3_aa: CATSDLPAGGSDTQYF
cdr3_nt: TGTGCCACCAGTGATTTACCAGCGGGAGGTTCTGATACGCAGTATTTT

cdr3_length: 15
d_call: NA
v_call: TRBV28
j_call: TRBJ2-3
clone_size: NA
cdr3_aa: CASSFGGTSTDTQYF
cdr3_nt: TGTGCCAGCAGTTTCGGCGGAACTAGCACAGATACGCAGTATTTT

cdr3_length: 16
d_call: NA
v_call: TRBV5-1
j_call: TRBJ1-2
clone_size: NA
cdr3_aa: CASSTSGGRGGYGYTF
cdr3_nt: TGCGCCAGCAGCACCTCAGGAGGGAGGGGAGGCTATGGCTACACCTTC

cdr3_length: 17
d_call: NA
v_call: TRBV5-1
j_call: TRBJ2-3
clone_size: NA
cdr3_aa: CASSHRGGLTSTDTQYF
cdr3_nt: TGCGCCAGCAGCCATAGAGGGGGGCTAACTAGCACAGATACGCAGTATTTT

cdr3_length: 15
d_call: NA
v_call: TRBV2
j_call: TRBJ1-6
clone_size: NA
cdr3_aa: CASSAETNQVSPLHF
cdr3_nt: TGTGCCAGCAGCGCGGAGACCAACCAAGTCTCACCCCTCCACTTT

cdr3_length: 12
d_call: NA
v_call: TRBV2
j_call: TRBJ1-2
clone_size: few
cdr3_aa: CASSRLTDGYTF
cdr3_nt: TGTGCCAGCAGTCGCCTGACAGATGGCTACACCTTC

cdr3_length: 15
d_call: NA
v_call: TRBV6-1
j_call: TRBJ1-2
clone_size: few
cdr3_aa: CASSLPDLTNYGYTF
cdr3_nt: TGTGCCAGCAGTCTCCCGGATCTAACCAACTATGGCTACACCTTC

cdr3_length: 13
d_call: NA
v_call: TRBV29-1
j_call: TRBJ2-3
clone_size: NA
cdr3_aa: CSVAGAGADTQYF
cdr3_nt: TGCAGCGTGGCCGGGGCCGGCGCAGATACGCAGTATTTT

cdr3_length: 11
d_call: NA
v_call: TRBV12-2
j_call: TRBJ1-1
clone_size: NA
cdr3_aa: CASRLASSAFF
cdr3_nt: TGTGCAAGTCGCTTGGCATCTTCAGCTTTCTTT

cdr3_length: 12
d_call: NA
v_call: TRBV12-3/TRBV12-4
j_call: TRBJ1-5
clone_size: few
cdr3_aa: CASRTHGPPQHF
cdr3_nt: TGTGCCAGCAGGACCCATGGGCCGCCCCAGCATTTT

cdr3_length: 14
d_call: TRBD2
v_call: TRBV7-3
j_call: TRBJ2-2
clone_size: NA
cdr3_aa: CASTLAAMTGELFF
cdr3_nt: TGTGCCAGCACTCTAGCGGCCATGACCGGGGAGCTGTTTTTT

cdr3_length: 13
d_call: TRBD1
v_call: TRBV12-3/TRBV12-4
j_call: TRBJ1-2
clone_size: NA
cdr3_aa: CASSSRQGGGYTF
cdr3_nt: TGTGCCAGCAGTTCCAGACAGGGCGGTGGCTACACCTTC

cdr3_length: 14
d_call: TRBD1
v_call: TRBV29-1
j_call: TRBJ2-7
clone_size: few
cdr3_aa: CSVEGGQGSHEQYF
cdr3_nt: TGCAGCGTAGAGGGGGGACAGGGTTCCCACGAGCAGTACTTC

cdr3_length: 16
d_call: NA
v_call: TRBV5-1
j_call: TRBJ1-2
clone_size: few
cdr3_aa: CASSLGSGDHNYGYTF
cdr3_nt: TGCGCCAGCAGCTTGGGGTCAGGGGATCACAACTATGGCTACACCTTC

cdr3_length: 13
d_call: NA
v_call: TRBV5-6
j_call: TRBJ1-3
clone_size: NA
cdr3_aa: CASSLADGNTIYF
cdr3_nt: TGTGCCAGCAGCTTGGCCGATGGAAACACCATATATTTT

cdr3_length: 15
d_call: NA
v_call: TRBV6-1
j_call: TRBJ1-3
clone_size: few
cdr3_aa: CASSDDRRSGNTIYF
cdr3_nt: TGTGCCAGCAGTGATGACAGGCGCTCTGGAAACACCATATATTTT

cdr3_length: 15
d_call: TRBD2
v_call: TRBV6-5
j_call: TRBJ2-1
clone_size: NA
cdr3_aa: CASSYWTSGNNEQFF
cdr3_nt: TGTGCCAGCAGTTACTGGACTAGCGGAAACAATGAGCAGTTCTTC

cdr3_length: 15
d_call: NA
v_call: TRBV4-2
j_call: TRBJ1-2
clone_size: few
cdr3_aa: CASSQDPGADYGYTF
cdr3_nt: TGTGCCAGCAGCCAAGATCCGGGGGCCGACTATGGCTACACCTTC

cdr3_length: 15
d_call: TRBD1
v_call: TRBV7-2
j_call: TRBJ2-3
clone_size: few
cdr3_aa: CASSLGFRGRDTQYF
cdr3_nt: TGTGCCAGCAGCTTAGGATTCAGGGGGAGAGATACGCAGTATTTT